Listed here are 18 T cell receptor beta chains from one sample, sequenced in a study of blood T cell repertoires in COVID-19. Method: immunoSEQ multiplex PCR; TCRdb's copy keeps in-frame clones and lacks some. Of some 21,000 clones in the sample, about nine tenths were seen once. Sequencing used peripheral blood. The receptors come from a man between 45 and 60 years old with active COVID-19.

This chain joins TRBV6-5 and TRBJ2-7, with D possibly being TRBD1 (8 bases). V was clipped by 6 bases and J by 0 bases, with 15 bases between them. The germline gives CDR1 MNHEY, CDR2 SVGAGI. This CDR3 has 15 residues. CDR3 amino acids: CASRAGQAVSYEQYF. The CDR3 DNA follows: TGTGCCAGCAGAGCGGGACAGGCCGTCTCCTACGAGCAGTACTTC.

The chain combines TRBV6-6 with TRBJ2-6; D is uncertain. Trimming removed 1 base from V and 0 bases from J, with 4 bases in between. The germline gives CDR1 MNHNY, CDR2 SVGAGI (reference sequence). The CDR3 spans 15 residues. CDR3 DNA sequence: TGTGCCAGCAGTTACTTAAACTCTGGGGCCAACGTCCTGACTTTC. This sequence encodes CASSYLNSGANVLTF.

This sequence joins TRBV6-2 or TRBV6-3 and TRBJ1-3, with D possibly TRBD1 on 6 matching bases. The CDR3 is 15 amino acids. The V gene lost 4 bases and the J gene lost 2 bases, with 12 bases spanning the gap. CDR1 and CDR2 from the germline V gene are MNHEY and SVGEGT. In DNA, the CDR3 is TGTGCCAGCAGTTCCGACGGGGGGCCTGGAAACACCATATATTTT. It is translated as CASSSDGGPGNTIYF.

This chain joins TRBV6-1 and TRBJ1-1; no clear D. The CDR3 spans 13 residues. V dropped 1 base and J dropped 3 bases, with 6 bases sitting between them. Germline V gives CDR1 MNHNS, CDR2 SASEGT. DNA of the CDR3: TGTGCCAGCAGTGAAGATGACTACACTGAAGCTTTCTTT. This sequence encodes CASSEDDYTEAFF.

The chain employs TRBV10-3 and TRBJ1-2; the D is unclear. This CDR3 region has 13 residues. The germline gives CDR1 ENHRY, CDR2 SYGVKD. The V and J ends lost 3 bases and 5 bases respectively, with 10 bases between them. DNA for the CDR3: TGTGCCATCAGTGACTTTTCGGGGTATGGCTACACCTTC. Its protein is CAISDFSGYGYTF.

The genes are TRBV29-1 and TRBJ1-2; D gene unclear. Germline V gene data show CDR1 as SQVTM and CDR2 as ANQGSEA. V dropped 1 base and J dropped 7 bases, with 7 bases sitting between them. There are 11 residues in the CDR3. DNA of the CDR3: TGCAGCGTTGAAGGGTTGAGTGGCTACACCTTC. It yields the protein CSVEGLSGYTF.

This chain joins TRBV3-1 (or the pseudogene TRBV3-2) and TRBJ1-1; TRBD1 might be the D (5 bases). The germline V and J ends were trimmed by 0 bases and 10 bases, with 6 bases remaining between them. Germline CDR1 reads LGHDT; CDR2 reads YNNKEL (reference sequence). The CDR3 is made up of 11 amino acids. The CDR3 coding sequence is TGTGCCAGCAGCCAAGAGGGGGGAGCTTTCTTT. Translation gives CASSQEGGAFF.

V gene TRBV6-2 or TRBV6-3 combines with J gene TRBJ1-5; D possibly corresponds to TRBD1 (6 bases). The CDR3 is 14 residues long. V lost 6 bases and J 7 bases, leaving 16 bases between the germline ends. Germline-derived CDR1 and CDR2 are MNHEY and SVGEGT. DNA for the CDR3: TGTGCCAGCAGCCACCCAGGGGTAGTGCAGCCCCAGCATTTT. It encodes CASSHPGVVQPQHF.

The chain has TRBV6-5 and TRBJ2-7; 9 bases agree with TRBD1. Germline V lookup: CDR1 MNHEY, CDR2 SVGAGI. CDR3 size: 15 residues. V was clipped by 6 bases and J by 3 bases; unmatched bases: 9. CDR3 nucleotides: TGTGCCAGCAGGGATCTTCCGGGACAGGGCTACGAGCAGTACTTC. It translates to CASRDLPGQGYEQYF.

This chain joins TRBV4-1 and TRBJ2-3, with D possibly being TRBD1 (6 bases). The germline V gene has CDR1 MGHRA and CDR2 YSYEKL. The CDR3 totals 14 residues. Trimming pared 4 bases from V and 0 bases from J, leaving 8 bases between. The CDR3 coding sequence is TGCGCCAGCAGCCGCGGACAGAGCACAGATACGCAGTATTTT. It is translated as CASSRGQSTDTQYF.

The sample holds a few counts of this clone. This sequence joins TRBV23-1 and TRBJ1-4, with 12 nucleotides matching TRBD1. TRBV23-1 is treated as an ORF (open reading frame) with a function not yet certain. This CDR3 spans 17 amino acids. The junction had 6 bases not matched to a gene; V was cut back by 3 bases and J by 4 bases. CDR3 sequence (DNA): TGCGCCAGCAGTCACGGGGACAGGGGGCTAAGTAATGAAAAACTGTTTTTT. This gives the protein CASSHGDRGLSNEKLFF.

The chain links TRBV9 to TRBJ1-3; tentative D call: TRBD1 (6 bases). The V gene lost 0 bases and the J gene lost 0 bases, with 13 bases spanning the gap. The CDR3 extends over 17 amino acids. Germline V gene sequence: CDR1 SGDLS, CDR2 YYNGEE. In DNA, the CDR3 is TGTGCCAGCAGCGTAGGGCCAGGGGCGGACTCTGGAAACACCATATATTTT. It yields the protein CASSVGPGADSGNTIYF.

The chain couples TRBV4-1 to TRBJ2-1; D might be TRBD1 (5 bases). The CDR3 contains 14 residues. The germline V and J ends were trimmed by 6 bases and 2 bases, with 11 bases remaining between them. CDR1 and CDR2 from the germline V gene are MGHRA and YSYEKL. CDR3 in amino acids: CASRPVTAYNEQFF. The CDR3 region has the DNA TGCGCCAGCAGGCCTGTGACAGCCTACAATGAGCAGTTCTTC.

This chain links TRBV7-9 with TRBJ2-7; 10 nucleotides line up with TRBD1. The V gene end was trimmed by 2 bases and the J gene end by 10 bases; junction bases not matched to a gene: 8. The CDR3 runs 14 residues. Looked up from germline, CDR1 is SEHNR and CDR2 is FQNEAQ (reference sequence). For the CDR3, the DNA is TGTGCCAGCAGCTTATTCGGGACAGGGGAAGTACAGTACTTC. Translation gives CASSLFGTGEVQYF.

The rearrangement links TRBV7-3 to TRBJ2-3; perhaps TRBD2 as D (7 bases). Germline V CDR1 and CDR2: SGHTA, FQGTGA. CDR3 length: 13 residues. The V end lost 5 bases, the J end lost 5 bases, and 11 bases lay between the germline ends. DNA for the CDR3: TGTGCCAGCAGCCCCGGGGGGCGAGATACGCAGTATTTT. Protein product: CASSPGGRDTQYF.

Here the CDR3 DNA reads TGTGCCAGCAGCAAAGTTGAAGGGGTATCGCTTTGGGCATCCAGTCAGCCCCAGCATTTT. Translation gives CASSKVEGVSLWASSQPQHF. This rearrangement joins TRBV21-1 to TRBJ1-5; TRBD1, the table's D call, lacks a check against the DNA. TRBV21-1 is marked as a pseudogene. The CDR3 extends over 20 amino acids.

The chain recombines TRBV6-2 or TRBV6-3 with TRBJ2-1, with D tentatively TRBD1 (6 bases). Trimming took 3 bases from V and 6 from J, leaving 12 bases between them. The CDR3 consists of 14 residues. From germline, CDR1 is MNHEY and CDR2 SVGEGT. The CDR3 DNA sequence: TGTGCCAGCAGTTATGGGACACCGATCAATGAGCAGTTCTTC. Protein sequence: CASSYGTPINEQFF.

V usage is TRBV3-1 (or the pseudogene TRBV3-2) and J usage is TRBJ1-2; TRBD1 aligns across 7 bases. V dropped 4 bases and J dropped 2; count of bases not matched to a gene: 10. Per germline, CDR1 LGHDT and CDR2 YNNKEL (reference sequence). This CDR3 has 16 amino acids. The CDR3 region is CASSRQTGNLNYGYTF. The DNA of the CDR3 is TGTGCCAGCAGCCGGCAGACAGGGAATTTAAACTATGGCTACACCTTC.